This is a list of T cell receptor beta chains from one sample in a study of T cell repertoires in cytomegalovirus infection. Which antigens these TCRs recognize remains unknown. TCRdb used MiXCR to reprocess the reads, holding one entry per CDR3 protein. The data contain 800,000 to 950,000 distinct CDR3 sequences, approximately 32% of them singletons. The specimen was cultured CD8+ T cells from PBMCs, collected from culture after CMV antigen stimulation. The receptors stem from a human donor in good health (CMV status not recorded). Some clones in this sample may be carry-over from other donors' samples. Each CDR3 is given with its conserved first and last residue. The D gene is left open where the match is weak. Part of the rows lack a size; the others show once, few, many or a class for expanded clones.

j_call | d_call | v_call | clone_size | cdr3_aa | cdr3_nt
TRBJ1-2 | NA | TRBV20-1 | once | CSARGGEINYGYTF | TGCAGTGCTAGGGGGGGGGAGATTAACTATGGCTACACCTTC
TRBJ2-3 | TRBD1 | TRBV6-1 | NA | CASRGDRARDTQYF | TGTGCCAGCAGGGGGGACAGGGCGCGGGATACGCAGTATTTT
TRBJ2-3 | TRBD1 | TRBV24-1 | few | CATSDSRTGVGTDTQYF | TGTGCCACCAGTGATTCTCGTACAGGGGTAGGCACAGATACGCAGTATTTT
TRBJ1-5 | TRBD1 | TRBV27 | NA | CASSFFGTGKQPQHF | TGTGCCAGCAGTTTCTTCGGGACAGGGAAACAGCCCCAGCATTTT
TRBJ1-5 | NA | TRBV4-2 | NA | CASSQDTADQPQHF | TGTGCCAGCAGCCAAGATACTGCGGATCAGCCCCAGCATTTT
TRBJ2-7 | TRBD1 | TRBV7-9 | NA | CASSLDSGGYEQYF | TGTGCCAGCAGCTTAGACTCAGGGGGATACGAGCAGTACTTC
TRBJ1-1 | NA | TRBV7-2 | many | CASSHAGMNTEAFF | TGTGCCAGCAGCCACGCAGGGATGAACACTGAAGCTTTCTTT
TRBJ2-3 | TRBD2 | TRBV10-3 | few | CAIKPSGGGSTDTQYF | TGTGCCATCAAGCCCAGCGGGGGGGGTAGCACAGATACGCAGTATTTT
TRBJ2-5 | NA | TRBV5-6 | few | CASSSTIRGPLEQETQYF | TGTGCCAGCAGTTCAACGATCAGGGGACCCCTGGAACAAGAGACCCAGTACTTC
TRBJ2-1 | NA | TRBV7-8 | many | CASSLRGPDEQFF | TGTGCCAGCAGCCTAAGGGGTCCCGATGAGCAGTTCTTC
TRBJ1-2 | NA | TRBV6-2/TRBV6-3 | NA | CASRGWGDAGYGYTF | TGTGCCAGCAGAGGATGGGGAGACGCGGGCTATGGCTACACCTTC
TRBJ2-5 | TRBD2 | TRBV7-8 | many | CASSLAPLLAGKETQYF | TGTGCCAGCAGCTTAGCTCCCCTACTAGCGGGGAAAGAGACCCAGTACTTC
TRBJ1-1 | NA | TRBV7-9 | NA | CASSISGHMNTEAFF | TGTGCCAGCAGCATTAGTGGACATATGAACACTGAAGCTTTCTTT
TRBJ2-5 | NA | TRBV29-1 | few | CSVDGRLQETQYF | TGCAGCGTTGACGGGCGACTTCAAGAGACCCAGTACTTC
TRBJ1-1 | NA | TRBV7-6 | NA | CASSLWASASSRTEAFF | TGTGCCAGCAGCTTATGGGCGAGCGCTAGTTCCCGCACTGAAGCTTTCTTT
TRBJ1-5 | NA | TRBV2 | once | CASREGHASNQPQHF | TGTGCCAGCAGGGAGGGACACGCGAGCAATCAGCCCCAGCATTTT
TRBJ1-2 | NA | TRBV10-3 | NA | CAIKVEAQANYGYTF | TGTGCCATCAAGGTCGAAGCCCAAGCTAACTATGGCTACACCTTC
TRBJ1-5 | TRBD1 | TRBV6-6 | NA | CASRSRQGDQPQHF | TGTGCCAGCAGGAGCCGACAGGGCGATCAGCCCCAGCATTTT
TRBJ2-5 | NA | TRBV7-9 | many | CASSLWPSGGRSRETQYF | TGTGCCAGCAGCTTATGGCCGAGTGGAGGTCGATCGCGGGAGACCCAGTACTTC
TRBJ2-1 | TRBD2 | TRBV11-3 | few | CASSPRLAVKYNEQFF | TGTGCCAGCAGCCCCCGACTAGCGGTGAAGTACAATGAGCAGTTCTTC
TRBJ2-1 | NA | TRBV6-5 | few | CASSYGTIYNEQFF | TGTGCCAGCAGTTACGGGACGATCTACAATGAGCAGTTCTTC
TRBJ2-5 | NA | TRBV6-2/TRBV6-3 | NA | CASSYRASPIWAQYF | TGTGCCAGCAGTTACCGGGCTAGCCCCATATGGGCCCAGTACTTC
TRBJ2-1 | NA | TRBV7-3 | few | CASSLTLSNEQFF | TGTGCCAGCAGCTTAACCCTTAGCAATGAGCAGTTCTTC
TRBJ2-7 | NA | TRBV7-9 | NA | CASSLSERSVYEQYF | TGTGCCAGCAGCTTGTCTGAGAGGTCGGTCTACGAGCAGTACTTC
TRBJ1-5 | NA | TRBV27 | NA | CASSFNRDNQPQHF | TGTGCCAGCAGTTTTAATCGAGACAATCAGCCCCAGCATTTT
TRBJ2-3 | NA | TRBV12-3/TRBV12-4 | NA | CATLSDTQYF | TGTGCCACACTCTCAGATACGCAGTATTTT
TRBJ2-2 | TRBD1 | TRBV20-1 | NA | CSAWDRVTGELFF | TGCAGTGCTTGGGACAGGGTCACCGGGGAGCTGTTTTTT